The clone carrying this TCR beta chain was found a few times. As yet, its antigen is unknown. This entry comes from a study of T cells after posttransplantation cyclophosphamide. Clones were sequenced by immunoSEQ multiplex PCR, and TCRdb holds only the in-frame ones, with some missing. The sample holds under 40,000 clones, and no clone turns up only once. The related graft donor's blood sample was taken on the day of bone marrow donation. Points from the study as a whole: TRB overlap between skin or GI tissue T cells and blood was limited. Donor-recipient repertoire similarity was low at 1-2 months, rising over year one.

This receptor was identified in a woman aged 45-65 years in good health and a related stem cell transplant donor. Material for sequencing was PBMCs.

The CDR3 loop is CASSGLAGYEQYF. In nucleotides, the CDR3 is TGTGCCAGCAGCGGACTAGCGGGTTACGAGCAGTACTTC. The rearrangement links TRBV9 to TRBJ2-7, with 10 bases that match TRBD2. This CDR3 is 13 amino acids long. J was trimmed by 4 bases and V by 3 bases; bases with no gene match: 1. CDR1 is SGDLS, CDR2 YYNGEE, per germline.